The rows below give T cell receptor beta chains drawn from one sample of a study of blood T cell repertoires in COVID-19. Sequencing used immunoSEQ multiplex PCR; TCRdb keeps in-frame clones, though not all of them. The data contain 55,000 to 80,000 clones, just under 85% of them singletons. The sample comprised peripheral blood. The receptors derive from a man in his 70s with acute or convalescent COVID-19. The CDR3 runs from the conserved cysteine through the conserved F or W. The D gene is left open where the match is weak. Size values are once, few and many counts, or a class for expanded clones, and some rows have none.

CDR3 protein: CASSARLQSGNTIYF; CDR3 DNA: TGTGCCAGCAGCGCCCGATTACAAAGTGGAAACACCATATATTTT; V gene: TRBV21-1; J gene: TRBJ1-3; CDR3 length: 15; clone size: -; D gene: -
CDR3 protein: CATSRVDRGPPYNQPQHF; CDR3 DNA: TGTGCCACCAGCAGAGTGGACAGGGGCCCCCCTTACAATCAGCCCCAGCATTTT; V gene: TRBV15; J gene: TRBJ1-5; CDR3 length: 18; clone size: -; D gene: TRBD1
CDR3 protein: CASSLGTSGISEQYF; CDR3 DNA: TGTGCCAGTAGTCTCGGGACTAGCGGGATAAGCGAGCAGTACTTC; V gene: TRBV19; J gene: TRBJ2-7; CDR3 length: 15; clone size: few; D gene: TRBD2
CDR3 protein: CASSPYTSGRSNNEQFF; CDR3 DNA: TGTGCCAGCAGCCCGTATACTAGCGGGAGGTCTAACAATGAGCAGTTCTTC; V gene: TRBV3-1/TRBV3-2; J gene: TRBJ2-1; CDR3 length: 17; clone size: -; D gene: TRBD2
CDR3 protein: CASSTPGLAGWDNEQFF; CDR3 DNA: TGTGCCAGCAGTACACCGGGACTAGCGGGATGGGACAATGAGCAGTTCTTC; V gene: TRBV28; J gene: TRBJ2-1; CDR3 length: 17; clone size: -; D gene: TRBD2
CDR3 protein: CASSPSEGAMYEQYF; CDR3 DNA: TGTGCCAGCAGCCCATCGGAGGGGGCTATGTACGAGCAGTACTTC; V gene: TRBV3-1/TRBV3-2; J gene: TRBJ2-7; CDR3 length: 15; clone size: -; D gene: -
CDR3 protein: CASSSGHLNQPQHF; CDR3 DNA: TGTGCCAGCAGTTCGGGACACCTCAATCAGCCCCAGCATTTT; V gene: TRBV6-5; J gene: TRBJ1-5; CDR3 length: 14; clone size: -; D gene: -
CDR3 protein: CASSAPGTSGYNEQFF; CDR3 DNA: TGTGCCAGCAGCGCTCCAGGGACTAGCGGTTACAATGAGCAGTTCTTC; V gene: TRBV9; J gene: TRBJ2-1; CDR3 length: 16; clone size: once; D gene: TRBD2
CDR3 protein: CASSPPDQRGYNEKLFF; CDR3 DNA: TGTGCCAGCAGCCCGCCCGACCAAAGGGGTTATAATGAAAAACTGTTTTTT; V gene: TRBV5-6; J gene: TRBJ1-4; CDR3 length: 17; clone size: -; D gene: -
CDR3 protein: CASSRTSGSQRNEQFF; CDR3 DNA: TGCGCCAGCAGTCGGACTAGCGGGAGTCAGCGAAATGAGCAGTTCTTC; V gene: TRBV5-1; J gene: TRBJ2-1; CDR3 length: 16; clone size: -; D gene: TRBD2
CDR3 protein: CASSILSDRGQTDTQYF; CDR3 DNA: TGTGCCAGTAGTATCCTTTCCGACAGGGGGCAAACAGATACGCAGTATTTT; V gene: TRBV19; J gene: TRBJ2-3; CDR3 length: 17; clone size: -; D gene: TRBD1
CDR3 protein: CASRGEAYGYTF; CDR3 DNA: TGTGCCAGCAGGGGGGAGGCGTATGGCTACACCTTC; V gene: TRBV2; J gene: TRBJ1-2; CDR3 length: 12; clone size: -; D gene: -
CDR3 protein: CASSITTSGGYNEQFF; CDR3 DNA: TGTGCCAGTAGTATTACAACTAGCGGGGGTTACAATGAGCAGTTCTTC; V gene: TRBV19; J gene: TRBJ2-1; CDR3 length: 16; clone size: -; D gene: TRBD2
CDR3 protein: CASSQDRTGRASGYTF; CDR3 DNA: TGCGCCAGCAGCCAAGATAGGACAGGGAGGGCGAGCGGCTACACCTTC; V gene: TRBV4-1; J gene: TRBJ1-2; CDR3 length: 16; clone size: -; D gene: TRBD1
CDR3 protein: CASSLGREGQPQHF; CDR3 DNA: TGTGCCAGCAGCTTGGGCAGGGAGGGTCAGCCCCAGCATTTT; V gene: TRBV5-6; J gene: TRBJ1-5; CDR3 length: 14; clone size: -; D gene: -
CDR3 protein: CASSLEFRDTEAFF; CDR3 DNA: TGTGCCAGCAGCTTAGAATTTCGGGACACTGAAGCTTTCTTT; V gene: TRBV11-2; J gene: TRBJ1-1; CDR3 length: 14; clone size: -; D gene: -
CDR3 protein: CASSLRGRQGTTNSPLHF; CDR3 DNA: TGTGCCAGCAGCTTAAGGGGTAGACAGGGGACCACTAATTCACCCCTCCACTTT; V gene: TRBV7-8; J gene: TRBJ1-6; CDR3 length: 18; clone size: few; D gene: TRBD1
CDR3 protein: CASSGGRQPQHF; CDR3 DNA: TGTGCCAGCAGCGGAGGACGGCAGCCCCAGCATTTT; V gene: TRBV12-3/TRBV12-4; J gene: TRBJ1-5; CDR3 length: 12; clone size: -; D gene: -